One TCR beta chain is described in this entry. In this sample, this clonotype turned up a few times. This receptor's antigen is unknown. Base qualities are not recorded, but no much larger clone differs from it by a single base. These data originate in a study of T-cell memory formation after mild COVID-19 (dated by TCRdb to 2020 to 2023). In the study overall: Most TCR sequence clusters were specific to one of the two donors. T-cell clones expanding and contracting after mild COVID-19 in two donors were tracked by longitudinal TCRalpha and TCRbeta repertoire sequencing. Two young, previously healthy adult volunteers, one female and one male, were included in the cohort. Overall study results and their limits: Some responding clones were found in pre-infection memory, which suggests that pre-existing cross-reactive memory T cells took part in the SARS-CoV-2 response. Clones that contracted from day 15 to 85 showed balanced CD4/CD8 phenotypes, whereas a second wave of clones that expanded from day 15 to 37 leaned towards CD4+. Only a couple of mild cases were covered in the study, and larger cohorts including severe cases with pre-infection samples were considered necessary. Contracting CD4+ clones were found mainly in CM and EM memory subsets, while CD8+ clones were enriched in EMRA. SARS-CoV-2 specificity was not confirmed for the second-wave clones peaking on day 37.

Including the terminal cysteine and phenylalanine, the CDR3 comprises 18 residues. Solely the CDR3 DNA is kept, with 54 bases framed from the first base. The CDR1 and CDR2 encoded by the germline V gene are SGDLS and YYNGEE. For this chain, trimming is 4 bases at the V end and 1 base at the J end, and the number of junction bases without a gene match is 11. The sample was run on an Illumina NovaSeq 6000. TCRalpha and TCRbeta cDNA libraries were constructed by 5'RACE with constant-segment primers, with sample barcodes and unique molecular identifiers being introduced. Trizol reagent was used to extract RNA from every sample. Library amplification was performed in two PCR steps, and a second sample barcode and Illumina TruSeq adapters were introduced in the second step. Libraries were sequenced on an Illumina NovaSeq with 2 x 150 bp paired-end reads. In the authors' own workflow: Demultiplexing of reads and collapsing into UMI-guided consensus sequences were performed with migec v1.2.7. Using mixcr v2.1.11, the UMI consensuses were aligned to TRA and TRB V and J templates and assembled into clonotypes. Expanded or contracted clonotypes were those called significant by both edgeR and NoisET, with noise models trained on biological replicates. For edgeR calls, a false discovery rate-adjusted p below 0.01 and a log2 fold-change threshold of 1 were applied. PCA with hierarchical clustering of max-normalized trajectories of the 1000 most abundant clonotypes was used as exploratory dynamics analysis. The CD4 or CD8 phenotype of responding clones was assigned using the separately sequenced CD4+ and CD8+ repertoires. Using fastp at Q25 and MiXCR, TCRdb reprocessed the public reads and kept productive beta chains. Rows are combined by CDR3 protein, so each entry shows the most common genes and DNA. The V and J calls were determined by TCRdb, not by the authors. The sample profile shows 92,000 or so distinct CDR3 sequences; 10% to 15% of them were found once. About 27% of the sample is in the top ten clones.

PBMCs were isolated by Ficoll-Paque density gradient centrifugation. The V and J segments used are TRBV9 and TRBJ2-1; 10 bases in the junction line up with TRBD2. This sequence originates from an adult woman who had mild COVID-19 (a few samples of this study predate the infection). The sample titles of this study are shuffled in the database, so cell type and time point are left out; the donor was told from shared clones. Specimen: PBMCs or a T cell subset sorted from them (not recorded which). The CDR3 region: CASSYPSTSGSSYNEQFF. Read as DNA, the sequence is TGTGCCAGCAGCTACCCCTCGACTAGCGGGTCTTCCTACAATGAGCAGTTCTTC.